This is a list of T cell receptor beta chains from one sample in a study of PD-1 blockade in classical Hodgkin lymphoma. This table comes from immunoSEQ multiplex PCR, and its TCRdb copy is limited to in-frame clones, with some not included. The sample lists around 2,900 clones, about four fifths occurring once. Sample: CD8+ T cells from blood, taken before the fourth cycle of nivolumab. The source is a human donor with classical Hodgkin lymphoma. The CDR3 runs from the conserved cysteine through the conserved F or W. A D gene is named only where the DNA matches it firmly. Size values are once, few and many counts, or a class for expanded clones, and some rows have none.

TRBD1 | TRBJ2-1 | NA | TRBV2 | TGTGCCAGCAGACCGACAGGGGGCTACAATGAGCAGTTCTTC | CASRPTGGYNEQFF
NA | TRBJ2-1 | NA | TRBV4-3 | TGCGCCAGCAGCCAAGAGGGCCCCCCGGGGTACAATGAGCAGTTCTTC | CASSQEGPPGYNEQFF
TRBD2 | TRBJ2-3 | NA | TRBV10-3 | TGTGCCATCAGTGAGTCGGGAGCGGGGGTTACAGATACGCAGTATTTT | CAISESGAGVTDTQYF
NA | TRBJ2-1 | NA | TRBV4-3 | TGCGCCAGCAGCCAAGATAATCTGCAGAGCTCCTACAATGAGCAGTTCTTC | CASSQDNLQSSYNEQFF
TRBD1 | TRBJ1-1 | few | TRBV29-1 | TGCAGCGTTGAAGGGACAGGGATAGGGGACACTGAAGCTTTCTTT | CSVEGTGIGDTEAFF
NA | TRBJ2-7 | NA | TRBV6-5 | TGTGCCAGCAGTTATGGGGACGGCTCCTACGAGCAGTACTTC | CASSYGDGSYEQYF
NA | TRBJ1-5 | NA | TRBV12-5 | TGTGCTAGTGGTTTGGGGGGGGCTCAGCCCCAGCATTTT | CASGLGGAQPQHF
NA | TRBJ2-1 | NA | TRBV19 | TGTGCCAGTACTCTGGGCAGGGGAGGTGTCAATGAGCAGTTCTTC | CASTLGRGGVNEQFF
TRBD2 | TRBJ2-1 | NA | TRBV28 | TGTGCCAGTACTAGCGGGGGGACTATAAGCTCCTACAATGAGCAGTTCTTC | CASTSGGTISSYNEQFF
NA | TRBJ2-7 | NA | TRBV11-1 | TGTGCCAGCAGCAAGGTCGGATCCTACGAGCAGTACTTC | CASSKVGSYEQYF
NA | TRBJ1-2 | NA | TRBV6-6 | TGTGCCGTCCCACCGTCGGACACGAACTATGGCTACACCTTC | CAVPPSDTNYGYTF
TRBD2 | TRBJ2-3 | NA | TRBV7-2 | TGTGCCAGCACCTTGGGGGGGACCACAGATACGCAGTATTTT | CASTLGGTTDTQYF
NA | TRBJ1-2 | NA | TRBV27 | TGTGCCAGCAGTTTTTTAGGCAGTCTGGCTGGCTACACCTTC | CASSFLGSLAGYTF
NA | TRBJ1-6 | NA | TRBV21-1 | TGTGCCAGCAGCAGGGGCCGGGACAACTCCTATAATTCACCCCTCCACTTT | CASSRGRDNSYNSPLHF
NA | TRBJ1-5 | NA | TRBV5-3 | TGTGCCTCCAATCAAACATATGGGGGCCCGGGCAATCAGCCCCAGCATTTT | CASNQTYGGPGNQPQHF
TRBD1 | TRBJ1-3 | NA | TRBV9 | TGTGCCAGCAGCGACGAACAGGGGGGCCTTTCTGGAAACACCATATATTTT | CASSDEQGGLSGNTIYF
NA | TRBJ2-3 | NA | TRBV4-3 | TGCGCCAGCAGCCAAGATAGAAGGGATACGCAGTATTTT | CASSQDRRDTQYF
TRBD1 | TRBJ1-4 | NA | TRBV4-2 | TGTGCCAGCAGCCAAGATAAGTACAGGGGGGATGGAGAAAAACTGTTTTTT | CASSQDKYRGDGEKLFF
TRBD2 | TRBJ2-1 | NA | TRBV14 | TGTGCCAGCAGCCGTCCGGGACTAGCGAGTGAGGAGCAGTTCTTC | CASSRPGLASEEQFF
NA | TRBJ1-1 | NA | TRBV5-1 | TGCGCCAGCAGCTTGGGGGAGGGACGGGAAGCTTTCTTT | CASSLGEGREAFF
NA | TRBJ1-5 | NA | TRBV5-4 | TGTGCCAGCAGCGCCTCACCAAATTTGGAGCCCCAGCATTTT | CASSASPNLEPQHF
NA | TRBJ1-5 | once | TRBV9 | TGTGCCAGCAGCCCAAGTCAGGGGAGCAATCAGCCCCAGCATTTT | CASSPSQGSNQPQHF
TRBD1 | TRBJ2-7 | NA | TRBV6-1 | TGTGCCAGCAGTGAACAGGGACAGGCCTACTACGAGCAGTACTTC | CASSEQGQAYYEQYF
NA | TRBJ2-3 | NA | TRBV9 | TGTGCCAGCAGCCACCATTATAATCCTGGCACAGATACGCAGTATTTT | CASSHHYNPGTDTQYF
NA | TRBJ1-4 | NA | TRBV9 | TGTGCCAGCAGCGTTGGGCCCTCGGGTGATGAAAAACTGTTTTTT | CASSVGPSGDEKLFF
NA | TRBJ2-2 | NA | TRBV4-2 | TGTGCCAGCAGCCAAGCTGGGTTTTCCGGGACAAACACCGGGGAGCTGTTTTTT | CASSQAGFSGTNTGELFF
NA | TRBJ2-2 | NA | TRBV10-1 | TGCGCCAGCAGTGAGTCTGGCAGGGATAGCGGGGAGCTGTTTTTT | CASSESGRDSGELFF
NA | TRBJ1-1 | once | TRBV7-6 | TGTGCCAGCAGCGTGACGGGGAGAACTGAAGCTTTCTTT | CASSVTGRTEAFF
NA | TRBJ2-7 | NA | TRBV6-9 | TGTGCCAGCAGTTTTTTTGGGAACTCCTACGAGCAGTACTTC | CASSFFGNSYEQYF
NA | TRBJ2-7 | once | TRBV4-3 | TGCGCCAGCAGCCAAGGGTGGGCACCCCTGGAGCAGTACTTC | CASSQGWAPLEQYF
NA | TRBJ2-7 | NA | TRBV18 | TGTGCCAGCTCACCTCCCGGGACAAACTCCTACGAGCAGTACTTC | CASSPPGTNSYEQYF
NA | TRBJ2-7 | few | TRBV27 | TGTGCCAGCAGCGTAAGGGGTGGGGGGGCCTCGGCTTACGAGCAGTACTTC | CASSVRGGGASAYEQYF
NA | TRBJ2-1 | once | TRBV7-8 | TGTGCCAGCAGCCCCGGTTATGGGACCGAGGTCTACAATGAGCAGTTCTTC | CASSPGYGTEVYNEQFF
NA | TRBJ2-4 | NA | TRBV9 | TGTGCCAGCAGCGTAAGACCCGGGGCAGAGACGACCAAAAACATTCAGTACTTC | CASSVRPGAETTKNIQYF
TRBD2 | TRBJ2-7 | NA | TRBV6-5 | TGTGCCAGCAGTTGGGGCGGGGGGTCCTCCTACGAGCAGTACTTC | CASSWGGGSSYEQYF
TRBD2 | TRBJ2-7 | few | TRBV6-5 | TGTGCCAGCAGCTTCGGGAGGGTTTACGAGCAGTACTTC | CASSFGRVYEQYF
TRBD1 | TRBJ1-6 | NA | TRBV4-3 | TGCGCCAGCAGCCAGAGGACAGGGAGGCCCCTCCACTTT | CASSQRTGRPLHF
NA | TRBJ2-7 | NA | TRBV20-1 | TGCAGTGCTAGACCGGGGTACGAGCAGTACTTC | CSARPGYEQYF
NA | TRBJ2-3 | NA | TRBV21-1 | TGTGCCAGCAGCGAAAAGACAGGGGGGACCGCAGATACGCAGTATTTT | CASSEKTGGTADTQYF
NA | TRBJ2-7 | NA | TRBV4-1 | TGCGCCAGCAGCCAAGACAGGGGGGCCTACGAGCAGTACTTC | CASSQDRGAYEQYF
TRBD1 | TRBJ1-1 | once | TRBV5-4 | TGTGCCAGCAGCGACAGGGGAGCGGGGGACACTGAAGCTTTCTTT | CASSDRGAGDTEAFF
NA | TRBJ2-1 | NA | TRBV28 | TGTGCCAGCAGTGACCTTGGACTAGGACAGTACAATGAGCAGTTCTTC | CASSDLGLGQYNEQFF
NA | TRBJ1-6 | NA | TRBV5-5 | TGTGCCAGCAGCAGGTTCTCCTATAATTCACCCCTCCACTTT | CASSRFSYNSPLHF
NA | TRBJ2-3 | NA | TRBV7-9 | TGTGCCAGCAGCCCGGGACCCGCGCGGGGCACAGATACGCAGTATTTT | CASSPGPARGTDTQYF
NA | TRBJ2-5 | NA | TRBV28 | TGTGCCAGCAGCTTACTAGAACAAGAGACCCAGTACTTC | CASSLLEQETQYF
NA | TRBJ2-7 | NA | TRBV4-3 | TGCGCCAGCAGCCAGAGAACAGGGCGTGAGCAGTACTTC | CASSQRTGREQYF
NA | TRBJ2-6 | NA | TRBV4-3 | TGCGCCAGCAGCCAAGCGGCAGGGATTTATACTGGGGCCAACGTCCTGACTTTC | CASSQAAGIYTGANVLTF
TRBD1 | TRBJ2-3 | NA | TRBV7-9 | TGTGCCAGCAGCTTATTCCCAACGACGACAGGGTCAACAGATACGCAGTATTTT | CASSLFPTTTGSTDTQYF
TRBD1 | TRBJ1-2 | NA | TRBV4-3 | TGCGCCAGCAGCTTAGACGACAGGGGGGTGGACTACACCTTC | CASSLDDRGVDYTF
NA | TRBJ1-4 | NA | TRBV30 | TGTGCCTGGTCCGGGACAACGGGTGAAAAACTGTTTTTT | CAWSGTTGEKLFF
NA | TRBJ1-2 | NA | TRBV7-1 | TGTGCCAGCAGCCAAGACTTCGGGCAGAGCTTGAGGGGCTACACCTTC | CASSQDFGQSLRGYTF
TRBD1 | TRBJ1-6 | NA | TRBV4-1 | TGCGCCAGCAGCCATCGGACAGGGAGGCCCCTCCACTTT | CASSHRTGRPLHF
NA | TRBJ1-1 | NA | TRBV6-5 | TGTGCCAGCAGTATTACGAAGAGGGACACTGAAGCTTTCTTT | CASSITKRDTEAFF
NA | TRBJ1-2 | NA | TRBV6-5 | TGTGCCAGCGGCCCACGGGGGGTTCAGGGCTACACCTTC | CASGPRGVQGYTF
NA | TRBJ2-7 | NA | TRBV7-7 | TGTGCCAGCAGCAAGGTCGGATCCTACGAGCAGTACTTC | CASSKVGSYEQYF
NA | TRBJ1-1 | NA | TRBV4-2 | TGTGCCAGCAGCTTAGGGCCTGGGACTGAAGCTTTCTTT | CASSLGPGTEAFF
TRBD1 | TRBJ2-3 | NA | TRBV4-2 | TGTGCCAGCAGCCCGCCCGGACAGGCGGAACGGGTTAGCACAGATACGCAGTATTTT | CASSPPGQAERVSTDTQYF
TRBD2 | TRBJ2-1 | NA | TRBV28 | TGTGCCAGCAGTATCCGGACTAGCGGGGGGGCGGCGAATGAGCAGTTCTTC | CASSIRTSGGAANEQFF
TRBD1 | TRBJ1-2 | NA | TRBV5-4 | TGTGCCAGCAGCACCAGGGGGTTCTATGGCTACACCTTC | CASSTRGFYGYTF
NA | TRBJ1-5 | NA | TRBV4-3 | TGCGCCAGCAGCCAAGATTTTGGGGGCCCCAATCAGCCCCAGCATTTT | CASSQDFGGPNQPQHF